A single sample gave rise to the 29 T cell receptor beta chains below, sequenced in a study of T-cell reconstitution after alpha-beta-depleted transplantation in children. Preparation of the TCRbeta library was carried out with unique molecular identifiers. One entry per CDR3 protein, called by TCRdb with MiXCR from the PCR reads. The sample has 490,000 or so distinct CDR3 sequences, about 12% seen once. This material consisted of PBMCs from the stem cell graft donor, taken from the stem cell graft. The receptors stem from a human donor who donated a stem cell graft to a child with combined immunodeficiency.

There are many counts of this clonotype. The V gene is TRBV29-1, the J gene TRBJ2-1; no firm D call. The CDR3 runs to 13 residues. Trimming removed 8 bases at V and 8 bases at J, with 19 bases between. Germline CDR1 reads SQVTM; CDR2 reads ANQGSEA. The DNA of the CDR3 is TGCAGCTCCAGTATTTTGGGTGTCTATGAGCAGTTCTTC. This translates into CSSSILGVYEQFF.

V gene TRBV19 combines with J gene TRBJ1-5; D may be TRBD1 (5 bases). CDR1 and CDR2 from the germline V gene are LNHDA and SQIVND (reference sequence). This CDR3 is built from 14 residues. V lost 6 bases to trimming and J lost 3 bases, with 12 bases between them. This chain's CDR3 is CASSPRGYNQPQHF. In DNA, the CDR3 is TGTGCCAGTAGCCCTCGGGGGTACAATCAGCCCCAGCATTTT. Combining the CDR3 with reference TRBV19 and TRBJ1-5 gives the whole variable domain DGGITQSPKYLFRKEGQNVTLSCEQNLNHDAMYWYRQDPGQGLRLIYYSQIVNDFQKGDIAEGYSVSREKKESFPLTVTSAQKNPTAFYLCASSPRGYNQPQHFGDGTRLSIL.

This chain uses TRBV29-1 with TRBJ2-1, with 8 bases identical to TRBD1. J was trimmed by 12 bases and V by 0 bases; bases with no gene match: 1. The CDR3 is 11 residues long. CDR1 is SQVTM and CDR2 is ANQGSEA in the germline V gene. This CDR3 is CSVEDGTGQFF. CDR3 sequence (DNA): TGCAGCGTTGAAGATGGGACAGGGCAGTTCTTC.

There are a few counts of this clonotype. This sequence joins TRBV7-2 and TRBJ2-3; TRBD2 might be the D (5 bases). Germline-derived CDR1 and CDR2 are SGHTA and FQGNSA. Trimming shortened V by 3 bases and J by 5 bases, and 9 bases separated the two germline ends. This CDR3 has 13 amino acids. In DNA, the CDR3 is TGTGCCAGCAGCTTGCGGGCCGAAGATACGCAGTATTTT. This translates into CASSLRAEDTQYF.

In this sample, this clonotype turned up a few times. The CDR3 region is CSAMQDTNQPQHF. The CDR3 nucleotides read TGCAGTGCTATGCAGGACACCAATCAGCCCCAGCATTTT. The chain has TRBV20-1 and TRBJ1-5, with a tentative D call TRBD1 (5 bases). The germline gives CDR1 DFQATT, CDR2 SNEGSKA (reference sequence). Trimming pared 4 bases from V and 3 bases from J, leaving 10 bases between. The CDR3 runs 13 residues.

This clonotype has at least ten counts. J is TRBJ2-5 and V is TRBV12-3 or TRBV12-4; tentatively, D is TRBD2 (6 bases). With 4 bases removed from V and 5 bases from J, the gap between germline ends came to 11 bases. The CDR3 covers 13 residues. CDR3 residues: CASSSSDLETQYF. In DNA form, the CDR3 reads TGTGCCAGCAGTTCTAGCGATTTGGAGACCCAGTACTTC.

This sequence joins TRBV6-1 and TRBJ2-7; the D call may be TRBD1 or TRBD2 (5 bases each). V was trimmed by 6 bases and J by 6 bases, leaving 18 bases between them. There are 14 residues in the CDR3. The germline V gene has CDR1 MNHNS and CDR2 SASEGT. The CDR3 DNA reads TGTGCCAGCAGGGCCACTAGAGGGACCTCCGAGCAGTACTTC. Translation: CASRATRGTSEQYF.

V and J are TRBV6-2 or TRBV6-3 and TRBJ2-7, with D tentatively TRBD1 (6 bases). CDR3 length equals 15 residues. The germline CDR1 and CDR2 sequences are MNHEY and SVGEGT. V was shortened by 4 bases and J by 2 bases, with 15 bases between the two germline ends. This CDR3 is CASSSPGTRTYEQYF. Here the CDR3 DNA reads TGTGCCAGCAGTTCCCCCGGGACAAGAACCTACGAGCAGTACTTC.

This clonotype showed up many times. The rearrangement joins TRBV15 to TRBJ2-1, with TRBD2 matching 9 bases. The CDR3 sequence is 15 residues long. The V segment lost 1 base and the J segment 3 bases; nucleotides outside the gene matches: 1. Germline CDR1 reads LNHNV; CDR2 reads YYDKDF (reference sequence). CDR3 coding DNA: TGTGCCACCAGCAGAGGACTAGCGGACTACAATGAGCAGTTCTTC. The encoded protein is CATSRGLADYNEQFF. The full variable domain, rest sourced from reference TRBV15 and TRBJ2-1, is DAMVIQNPRYQVTQFGKPVTLSCSQTLNHNVMYWYQQKSSQAPKLLFHYYDKDFNNEADTPDNFQSRRPNTSFCFLDIRSPGLGDTAMYLCATSRGLADYNEQFFGPGTRLTVL.

Written as DNA, the CDR3 is TGTGCCAGCAGCTTGGGTAGGGGAGGTGATGAAGCTTTCTTT. Protein sequence: CASSLGRGGDEAFF. The chain couples TRBV12-3 or TRBV12-4 to TRBJ1-1, with D possibly being TRBD1 (5 bases). The CDR3 is 14 residues long. V was cut by 6 bases and J by 7 bases, with 18 bases left in between.

This chain joins TRBV13 and TRBJ2-2; 8 bases are shared with TRBD2. The V gene end was trimmed by 3 bases and the J gene end by 1 base; junction bases not matched to a gene: 1. Germline CDR1 is PRHDT and CDR2 is FYEKMQ (reference sequence). The CDR3 length is 15 residues. CDR3 protein: CASSFGTRNTGELFF. The CDR3 DNA reads TGTGCCAGCAGCTTCGGGACTAGGAACACCGGGGAGCTGTTTTTT.

In this sample, this clonotype turned up once. This sequence joins TRBV5-5 and TRBJ1-5; TRBD1 aligns across 10 bases. CDR3 size: 17 residues. CDR1 and CDR2 (germline): SGHKS, YYEKEE (reference sequence). V shed 4 bases, J shed 0 bases, and the junction held 7 bases outside the gene matches. This CDR3 is CASSPGDRGFSNQPQHF. CDR3 sequence (DNA): TGTGCCAGCAGCCCAGGGGACAGGGGTTTTAGCAATCAGCCCCAGCATTTT.

This clonotype occurred many times. The J gene is TRBJ2-2, the V gene TRBV7-9, with 7 bases fitting TRBD1. The V gene's germline CDR1 is SEHNR and CDR2 FQNEAQ (reference sequence). The CDR3 is 14 residues long. V dropped 4 bases and J dropped 6; count of bases not matched to a gene: 5. The CDR3 coding sequence is TGTGCCAGCAGCTACAGGGGCGAGGCCGGGGAGCTGTTTTTT. Encoded protein: CASSYRGEAGELFF.

The table lists this clonotype with a few counts. J is TRBJ2-7 and V is TRBV4-2; 9 bases map to TRBD2. Trimming removed 10 bases from V and 2 bases from J; junction bases left unmatched: 15. Looked up from germline, CDR1 is LGHNA and CDR2 is YNFKEQ. The CDR3 consists of 16 residues. The CDR3 loop reads CATGENSGGITYEQYF. CDR3 bases: TGTGCCACTGGGGAGAATAGCGGGGGTATAACCTACGAGCAGTACTTC.

This clonotype was seen repeatedly, ten times or more. The chain carries TRBV7-2 and TRBJ2-7, with 8 nucleotides matching TRBD1. The germline gives CDR1 SGHTA, CDR2 FQGNSA. CDR3 length equals 15 residues. The V segment lost 7 bases and the J segment 4 bases; nucleotides outside the gene matches: 12. The CDR3 DNA is TGTGCCAGCACCGAGAGGACAGGGTTATTGTACGAGCAGTACTTC. Protein sequence: CASTERTGLLYEQYF.

This clonotype was observed a few times. The chain carries TRBV4-3 and TRBJ2-7; TRBD2 matches at 7 bases. This CDR3 has 16 amino acids. Germline CDR1 is LGHNA and CDR2 is YSLEER. The junction had 9 bases not matched to a gene; V was cut back by 0 bases and J by 4 bases. In DNA form, the CDR3 reads TGCGCCAGCAGCCAAGATCGAGGAGGGGAGGGTTACGAGCAGTACTTC. It encodes CASSQDRGGEGYEQYF.

This clonotype was counted many times. The rearrangement uses TRBV5-6 and TRBJ2-7, with 7 bases identical to TRBD1. The CDR3 consists of 16 residues. Germline lookup yields CDR1 SGHDT and CDR2 YYEEEE. Germline trimming cut 4 bases from V and 2 bases from J; bases unmatched to any gene: 12. CDR3 protein: CASSPTDRDWPYEQYF. The CDR3, as DNA: TGTGCCAGCAGCCCTACCGACAGGGATTGGCCCTACGAGCAGTACTTC.

Only a few counts were recorded for this clonotype. The chain combines TRBV6-5 with TRBJ2-1, with a tentative D call TRBD2 (6 bases). V was cut by 0 bases and J by 5 bases, with 20 bases left in between. The CDR3 runs to 18 residues. The germline V gene has CDR1 MNHEY and CDR2 SVGAGI. The CDR3 DNA reads TGTGCCAGCAGTTACTCGAAGCTCCATCCATCGGGGGACAATGAGCAGTTCTTC. Its protein is CASSYSKLHPSGDNEQFF.

This clonotype was picked up a small number of times. The chain links TRBV18 to TRBJ2-7; weak D call: TRBD2 (5 bases). The CDR3 spans 13 residues. Germline V gene data show CDR1 as KGHSH and CDR2 as LQKENI. V lost 3 bases and J 8 bases, leaving 14 bases between the germline ends. The CDR3 is CASSPTTGNQQYF. The CDR3 region has the DNA TGTGCCAGCTCACCGACCACCGGGAACCAGCAGTACTTC.

Ten or more counts support this clonotype. The chain has TRBV7-2 and TRBJ1-2; D call uncertain. CDR3 size: 13 residues. Germline V gene sequence: CDR1 SGHTA, CDR2 FQGNSA. The V gene lost 1 base and the J gene lost 1 base, with 4 bases spanning the gap. The CDR3 loop reads CASSLDNNYGYTF. Here the CDR3 DNA reads TGTGCCAGCAGCTTAGACAATAACTATGGCTACACCTTC.

This clonotype was seen many times. This rearrangement joins TRBV12-3 or TRBV12-4 to TRBJ2-5; 10 positions match TRBD1. V lost 3 bases to trimming and J lost 5 bases; unmatched junction nucleotides: 9. This CDR3 region has 16 residues. This CDR3 is CASSLQTGGVRETQYF. The CDR3 region has the DNA TGTGCCAGCAGTTTGCAGACAGGGGGCGTGAGGGAGACCCAGTACTTC.

CDR3 protein: CASVPGLAADTQYF. The CDR3 DNA sequence: TGTGCCAGCGTCCCGGGACTAGCGGCAGATACGCAGTATTTT. This chain links TRBV18 with TRBJ2-3, with 11 bases identical to TRBD2. CDR3 length: 14 amino acids. The V and J ends lost 8 bases and 4 bases, in that order; junction bases with no gene match: 5. Germline CDR1 is KGHSH and CDR2 is LQKENI. Supplemented by reference TRBV18 and TRBJ2-3, the full variable domain reads NAGVMQNPRHLVRRRGQEARLRCSPMKGHSHVYWYRQLPEEGLKFMVYLQKENIIDESGMPKERFSAEFPKEGPSILRIQQVVRGDSAAYFCASVPGLAADTQYFGPGTRLTVL.

This clonotype was counted a few times. This chain connects TRBV4-2 to TRBJ1-2, with 7 bases matching TRBD1. Germline assignment: CDR1 LGHNA and CDR2 YNFKEQ. Trimming cost V 3 bases and J 6 bases; bases outside gene matches: 7. There are 14 residues in the CDR3. This CDR3 reads CASSHNKGANGYTF. The CDR3 DNA reads TGTGCCAGCAGCCATAACAAGGGGGCGAATGGCTACACCTTC.

This chain joins TRBV27 and TRBJ1-2, with TRBD1 matching 9 bases. The CDR3 covers 14 residues. Germline values: CDR1 MNHEY, CDR2 SMNVEV (reference sequence). With V trimmed by 4 bases and J by 8 bases, 8 bases remained unmatched. CDR3 bases: TGTGCCAGCAGTTGGGACAGGGAGTTTGGAGGCTACACCTTC. It is translated as CASSWDREFGGYTF.

This sequence joins TRBV6-2 or TRBV6-3 and TRBJ2-3; unclear D gene. Germline CDR1 MNHEY, CDR2 SVGEGT. V shed 4 bases and J shed 5 bases, with 7 bases lying between them. CDR3 size: 12 residues. The CDR3 DNA follows: TGTGCCAGCAGTTCAGTAAGAGATACGCAGTATTTT. Protein sequence: CASSSVRDTQYF.

The gene calls are TRBV20-1 and TRBJ2-5; the match to TRBD1 covers 7 bases. The CDR3 length is 13 residues. The V gene's germline CDR1 is DFQATT and CDR2 SNEGSKA (reference sequence). V shed 1 base, J shed 5 bases, and the junction held 4 bases outside the gene matches. The CDR3 bases are TGCAGTGCTAGAGTAGGGGGCGGCGAGACCCAGTACTTC. Amino acids: CSARVGGGETQYF.

This chain links TRBV7-6 with TRBJ2-1; D is unclear. The CDR3 has 15 amino acids. V lost 2 bases and J 8 bases, leaving 16 bases between the germline ends. In germline, CDR1 is SGHVS, CDR2 FNYEAQ. The CDR3 DNA sequence: TGTGCCAGCAGCTTAAGTGAAGCTGGCTGGGATGAGCAGTTCTTC. Amino acid sequence: CASSLSEAGWDEQFF. The entire variable domain, with the rest obtained from reference TRBV7-6 and TRBJ2-1, is as follows: GAGVSQSPRYKVTKRGQDVALRCDPISGHVSLYWYRQALGQGPEFLTYFNYEAQQDKSGLPNDRFSAERPEGSISTLTIQRTEQRDSAMYRCASSLSEAGWDEQFFGPGTRLTVL.

This clonotype was seen at least ten times. This sequence joins TRBV5-1 and TRBJ2-2; no definite D call. Germline values: CDR1 SGHRS, CDR2 YFSETQ. V lost 2 bases, J lost 8 bases, and 19 bases lay in between. This CDR3 comprises 16 residues. CDR3 sequence reads: CASSLAVRAGPGELFF. The CDR3 DNA follows: TGCGCCAGCAGCTTAGCCGTACGGGCAGGTCCGGGGGAGCTGTTTTTT.

This clonotype came up a few times. J is TRBJ2-1 and V is TRBV29-1; D unresolved. The CDR3 consists of 13 residues. Germline CDR1 SQVTM, CDR2 ANQGSEA. V was cut by 5 bases and J by 7 bases, with 15 bases left in between. CDR3 coding DNA: TGCAGCGTTAGGGCAGACGGAAGGAATGAGCAGTTCTTC. The encoded protein is CSVRADGRNEQFF.